Presented here are 4 T cell receptor beta chains from one specimen sequenced in a study of regulatory T cells in long-lasting Graves disease. Arm-PCR of CDR3 regions and iRepertoire HTBI primers were the basis on which TCR beta libraries were built. MiXCR was run by TCRdb on the multiplex PCR reads, yielding one entry per CDR3 protein. This table holds about 300,000 distinct CDR3 sequences, 18% found once. The time point here: newly diagnosed GD, antithyroid drugs for less than 3 months. Generation of the TCR library employed RNA extracted from PBMCs. The specimen comprised peripheral blood mononuclear cells (PBMCs), sampled at new diagnosis, from a patient treated with antithyroid drugs. Receptors originate from a female donor with Graves disease.

This clonotype has at least ten counts. The chain couples TRBV19 to TRBJ2-2, with D perhaps TRBD1 or TRBD2 (5 bases each). Germline CDR1 and CDR2: LNHDA and SQIVND (reference sequence). Trimming took 7 bases from V and 4 from J, leaving 22 bases between them. The CDR3 runs to 17 residues. CDR3 loop: CASTDSPGARRTGELFF. In DNA form, the CDR3 reads TGTGCCAGTACCGACTCACCCGGGGCGAGACGCACCGGGGAGCTGTTTTTT.

This clonotype was seen many times. The rearrangement uses TRBV19 and TRBJ2-1; TRBD1 or TRBD2 may be the D gene (5 bases each). The CDR3 spans 11 residues. Per germline, CDR1 LNHDA and CDR2 SQIVND (reference sequence). V shed 1 base and J shed 15 bases, with 10 bases lying between them. This CDR3 is CASSIGDRGFF. CDR3 sequence (DNA): TGTGCCAGTAGTATAGGGGACCGCGGGTTCTTC.

This clonotype was recorded a few times. This chain connects TRBV6-1 to TRBJ1-2; no firm D call. V was cut by 6 bases and J by 4 bases, with 6 bases left in between. Germline values: CDR1 MNHNS, CDR2 SASEGT. CDR3 length: 11 residues. The CDR3 nucleotides are TGTGCCAGCAGCAATTCCTATGGCTACACCTTC. Its translation: CASSNSYGYTF.

This clonotype was counted ten times or more. This chain uses TRBV6-1 with TRBJ2-3; D remains unclear. The CDR3 is made up of 12 amino acids. Trimming pared 10 bases from V and 5 bases from J, leaving 13 bases between. CDR1 is MNHNS and CDR2 is SASEGT in the germline V gene. CDR3 nucleotide sequence: TGTGCCATCGGAAGATTGGAAGATACGCAGTATTTT. Amino acid sequence: CAIGRLEDTQYF.